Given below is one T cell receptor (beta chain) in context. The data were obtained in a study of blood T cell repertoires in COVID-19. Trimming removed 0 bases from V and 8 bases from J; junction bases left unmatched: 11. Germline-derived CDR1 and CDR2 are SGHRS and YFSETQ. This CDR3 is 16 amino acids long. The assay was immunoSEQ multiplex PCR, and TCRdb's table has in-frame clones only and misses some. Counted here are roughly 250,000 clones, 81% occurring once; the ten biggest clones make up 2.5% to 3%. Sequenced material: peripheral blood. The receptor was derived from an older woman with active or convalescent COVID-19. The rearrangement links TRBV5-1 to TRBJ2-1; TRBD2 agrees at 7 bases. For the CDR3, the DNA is TGCGCCAGCAGCTTGGGAAGTCATACCCGGGGGGATGAGCAGTTCTTC. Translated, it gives CASSLGSHTRGDEQFF.